The 8 T cell receptor beta chains reported below all come from one sample, sequenced in a study of beta chain features in type 1 diabetes. cDNA synthesis used the whole RNA isolate, giving expressed TCRB sequences. Sequenced by immunoSEQ multiplex PCR; TCRdb stores in-frame clones only, minus some. This table has 850,000 to 900,000 clones, 15% to 20% appearing once. The sequencing sample was made of naive CD4+ T cells from blood. These receptors were taken from a woman aged 18-29 years in good health.

This clone has more than one count but fewer than ten. The CDR3 sequence is CASSPADRPSTKNIQYF. CDR3 DNA: TGTGCCAGCAGCCCGGCGGACAGACCCTCCACCAAAAACATTCAGTACTTC. The rearrangement joins TRBV28 to TRBJ2-4; D is possibly TRBD1 (6 bases). V was clipped by 6 bases and J by 2 bases, with 20 bases between them. Germline V gene sequence: CDR1 MDHEN, CDR2 SYDVKM. The CDR3 has 17 amino acids. The complete variable domain, with remaining parts taken from reference TRBV28 and TRBJ2-4, reads DVKVTQSSRYLVKRTGEKVFLECVQDMDHENMFWYRQDPGLGLRLIYFSYDVKMKEKGDIPEGYSVSREKKERFSLILESASTNQTSMYLCASSPADRPSTKNIQYFGAGTRLSVL.

This clone has more than one count but fewer than ten. The chain is built from TRBV7-6 and TRBJ2-1; 14 nucleotides line up with TRBD2. The J segment lost 2 bases and the V segment lost 0 bases, leaving 3 bases of the junction unmatched. CDR1 is SGHVS and CDR2 is FNYEAQ in the germline V gene. The CDR3 loop spans 18 amino acids. This CDR3 reads CASSLAGTSGRPYNEQFF. The CDR3 DNA follows: TGTGCCAGCAGCTTAGCGGGGACTAGCGGGAGACCCTACAATGAGCAGTTCTTC.

This clone was detected a few times. The chain couples TRBV7-2 to TRBJ2-6; TRBD1 is a possible D gene (6 bases). With 2 bases removed from V and 2 bases from J, the gap between germline ends came to 7 bases. The CDR3 loop spans 15 amino acids. CDR1 SGHTA and CDR2 FQGNSA come from the germline V gene. The CDR3 sequence: CASSLRGTGANVLTF. The CDR3 nucleotides read TGTGCCAGCAGCTTAAGGGGGACTGGGGCCAACGTCCTGACTTTC.

The chain links TRBV2 to TRBJ1-1; D is perhaps TRBD1 (6 bases). This CDR3 comprises 13 residues. V was trimmed by 6 bases and J by 4 bases, leaving 12 bases between them. CDR1 is SNHLY and CDR2 is FYNNEI in the germline V gene. In nucleotides, the CDR3 is TGTGCCAGCAGGCGACAGGTGGCCACTGAAGCTTTCTTT. Translating it yields CASRRQVATEAFF.

This chain joins TRBV7-2 and TRBJ2-6; D is ambiguous. The germline gives CDR1 SGHTA, CDR2 FQGNSA. V lost 2 bases and J lost 4, with 15 bases in between. The CDR3 has 17 residues. The DNA for the CDR3 is TGTGCCAGCAGCTTATTGGTGCTAGATGCCGGGGCCAACGTCCTGACTTTC. Translating gives CASSLLVLDAGANVLTF.

The chain carries TRBV28 and TRBJ2-7, with D hard to call. Trimming removed 3 bases from V and 4 bases from J, with 19 bases in between. This CDR3 has 16 amino acids. The germline V gene encodes CDR1 MDHEN and CDR2 SYDVKM. CDR3 sequence reads: CASSLALDAAPYEQYF. The DNA for the CDR3 is TGTGCCAGCAGTTTGGCGCTCGATGCGGCCCCATACGAGCAGTACTTC.

This clone has more than one count but fewer than ten. An end of the junction differs from the germline gene, which may be a read error. The chain uses TRBV6-1 and TRBJ1-2; D perhaps matches TRBD1 (5 bases). This CDR3 contains 15 residues. In germline, CDR1 is MNHNS, CDR2 SASEGT. CDR3 loop: CASSEGVWMGDGYTF. As DNA, the CDR3 is TGTGCCAGCAGCGAAGGGGTTTGGATGGGCGATGGCTACACCTTC.

The J gene is TRBJ2-1, the V gene TRBV10-2; a possible D gene is TRBD1 (6 bases). There are 13 residues in the CDR3. Trimming cost V 7 bases and J 3 bases, with 10 bases left between them. The germline gives CDR1 WSHSY, CDR2 SAAADI. The CDR3 nucleotides read TGCGCCAGCAAGACAGGATTCTACAATGAGCAGTTCTTC. Translated, it gives CASKTGFYNEQFF.